These T cell receptor beta chains were read from a single sample in a study of CD4+ T cells in melanoma. Profiled with immunoSEQ multiplex PCR; TCRdb holds only in-frame clones, not every one. Here the sample spans under 20,000 clones, about four fifths being singletons. Sequenced: cells from a culture (not recorded whether cultured in vitro). These receptors were obtained from a human donor with melanoma. CDR3s include the opening cysteine and the closing phenylalanine or tryptophan. D genes are given only for firm matches. Where a row states a size, it is once, few, many or the class of an expanded clone; other rows omit it.

size	J	V	D	DNA	CDR3
NA	TRBJ2-5	TRBV5-5	TRBD1	TGTGCCAGCAGCCTATCACCCGGGACAGGGCTCCAAGAGACCCAGTACTTC	CASSLSPGTGLQETQYF
NA	TRBJ1-4	TRBV5-1	NA	TGCGCCAGCAGCTCGGTTGGGGAAAAACTGTTTTTT	CASSSVGEKLFF
NA	TRBJ1-1	TRBV5-1	TRBD1	TGCGCCAGCAGCATAGGAGACAGGGTGTTCACTGAAGCTTTCTTT	CASSIGDRVFTEAFF
NA	TRBJ1-4	TRBV30	NA	TGTGCCTGGAAAAAAAGGGGTCCTAATGAAAAACTGTTTTTT	CAWKKRGPNEKLFF
few	TRBJ1-2	TRBV7-9	NA	TGTGCCAGCAGCCTTACTCAGGTTGGCTACACCTTC	CASSLTQVGYTF
NA	TRBJ1-2	TRBV18	NA	TGTGCCAGCTCACCACCGGTATACAGGGCCGGATTCTATGGCTACACCTTC	CASSPPVYRAGFYGYTF
NA	TRBJ1-1	TRBV5-1	NA	TGCGCCACCAGGGATTTGGGGCGCAGGGCTGAAGCTTTCTTT	CATRDLGRRAEAFF
NA	TRBJ2-3	TRBV5-1	TRBD1	TGCGCCAGTAACCCGGGACAGGGTAAAGGGGGTACGCAGTATTTT	CASNPGQGKGGTQYF
NA	TRBJ2-3	TRBV5-1	TRBD2	TGCGCCAGCAGCTACTGGACTAGCGGGGGAGATACGCAGTATTTT	CASSYWTSGGDTQYF
few	TRBJ1-1	TRBV7-9	NA	TGTGCCAGCAGCTTACCGGGGTTCGGCACTGAAGCTTTCTTT	CASSLPGFGTEAFF
few	TRBJ1-2	TRBV19	NA	TGTGCCAGTAGCAATGGGAGATATGGCTACACCTTC	CASSNGRYGYTF
NA	TRBJ2-7	TRBV2	NA	TGTGCCAGCAGTGTCGGGGGAAGCTCCTACGAGCAGTACTTC	CASSVGGSSYEQYF
NA	TRBJ1-1	TRBV19	NA	TGTGCCAGTAGTCGGGGGGACACTCTGAACACTGAAGCTTTCTTT	CASSRGDTLNTEAFF
NA	TRBJ1-1	TRBV6-5	NA	TGTGCCAGCAGCCCTCCCTCAGGGAGAGAAGCTTTCTTT	CASSPPSGREAFF
once	TRBJ2-5	TRBV5-4	NA	TGTGCCAGCAGCTTGTCCGGTGTGAGAGAAGAGACCCAGTACTTC	CASSLSGVREETQYF
once	TRBJ1-1	TRBV5-4	TRBD1	TGTGCCAGCAGCCGGACAGGGAGGATGAACACTGAAGCTTTCTTT	CASSRTGRMNTEAFF
NA	TRBJ2-1	TRBV15	NA	TGTGCCACCAGCAGAGGCAAGTGGAATGAGCAGTTCTTC	CATSRGKWNEQFF
NA	TRBJ1-2	TRBV2	NA	TGTGCCAGCAGTCCCGTGATAAAGACGCGGAGAGTCTATGGCTACACCTTC	CASSPVIKTRRVYGYTF
few	TRBJ2-3	TRBV2	NA	TGTGCCAGCAAACTAGTGATTTCAGATACGCAGTATTTT	CASKLVISDTQYF
NA	TRBJ1-5	TRBV9	NA	TGTGCCAGCAGCGTAACGGGACAAGGCAGCCAGCCCCAGCATTTT	CASSVTGQGSQPQHF
NA	TRBJ2-1	TRBV4-2	NA	TGTGCCAGCAGCCAGGGGGGCGGCAGCTCCTACAATGAGCAGTTCTTC	CASSQGGGSSYNEQFF
NA	TRBJ2-5	TRBV4-1	NA	TGCGCCAGCAGCAAGGGTGTGGAAGAGACCCAGTACTTC	CASSKGVEETQYF
once	TRBJ2-3	TRBV6-6	NA	TGTGCCAGCAGGACGGGAAGCACAGATACGCAGTATTTT	CASRTGSTDTQYF
NA	TRBJ2-7	TRBV5-5	NA	TGTGCCAGCAGCTACAGGGACACGGCCTACGAGCAGTACTTC	CASSYRDTAYEQYF
few	TRBJ2-2	TRBV4-2	NA	TGTGCCAGCAGCCCGAGGACGGGGACCGGGGAGCTGTTTTTT	CASSPRTGTGELFF
once	TRBJ1-6	TRBV5-1	NA	TGCGCCAGCAGCTTGGGAGGGGGCTATAATTCACCCCTCCACTTT	CASSLGGGYNSPLHF
NA	TRBJ1-2	TRBV5-1	NA	TGCGCCAGCAGCTTGGACGCGGACGGCTACACCTTC	CASSLDADGYTF
NA	TRBJ2-7	TRBV2	TRBD1	TGTGCCAGCAGTGTCAGTACAGGGGATGTCGAGCAGTACTTC	CASSVSTGDVEQYF
NA	TRBJ1-1	TRBV6-5	NA	TGTGCCAGCACCTTACGACAGGACTACACTGAAGCTTTCTTT	CASTLRQDYTEAFF
NA	TRBJ2-7	TRBV6-1	NA	TGTGCCAGCAGTGATCTTACATTCGGACGGGGCTACGAGCAGTACTTC	CASSDLTFGRGYEQYF
NA	TRBJ1-2	TRBV7-2	NA	TGTGCCAGCAGCCGGCCGGGGGCCTATGGCTACACCTTC	CASSRPGAYGYTF
NA	TRBJ2-3	TRBV7-7	NA	TGTGCTAGCAGCTTAGGGATCACAGATACGCAGTATTTT	CASSLGITDTQYF
NA	TRBJ1-1	TRBV5-1	NA	TGCGCCAGCAGCTTGTGGCCGGGGCAAGACAGGAGAAACACTGAAGCTTTCTTT	CASSLWPGQDRRNTEAFF
NA	TRBJ2-7	TRBV5-1	TRBD2	TGCGCCAGCAGCTTAACGTGGTTAGCGGGGGCAACCAGGGGTTACGAGCAGTACTTC	CASSLTWLAGATRGYEQYF
NA	TRBJ2-3	TRBV29-1	NA	TGCAGCGCTGGGGGGCCTCCACAGTATTTT	CSAGGPPQYF
NA	TRBJ1-5	TRBV2	TRBD1	TGTGCCAGCAGTGGAGGACAGGGCAATCAGCCCCAGCATTTT	CASSGGQGNQPQHF
NA	TRBJ1-1	TRBV7-9	NA	TGTGCCAGCAGCTTAGCCAGGCCCTCTGAAGCTTTCTTT	CASSLARPSEAFF
NA	TRBJ1-4	TRBV4-1	NA	TGCGCCAGCAGCCAGAGGAATGAAAAACTGTTTTTT	CASSQRNEKLFF
NA	TRBJ2-7	TRBV11-3	NA	TGTGCCAGCAGCTCGGGCCCGCTGGTAGAGCAGTACTTC	CASSSGPLVEQYF
NA	TRBJ1-2	TRBV11-2	TRBD1	TGTGCCAGCAGCTTACTGGGGACAGGATATGGCTACACCTTC	CASSLLGTGYGYTF